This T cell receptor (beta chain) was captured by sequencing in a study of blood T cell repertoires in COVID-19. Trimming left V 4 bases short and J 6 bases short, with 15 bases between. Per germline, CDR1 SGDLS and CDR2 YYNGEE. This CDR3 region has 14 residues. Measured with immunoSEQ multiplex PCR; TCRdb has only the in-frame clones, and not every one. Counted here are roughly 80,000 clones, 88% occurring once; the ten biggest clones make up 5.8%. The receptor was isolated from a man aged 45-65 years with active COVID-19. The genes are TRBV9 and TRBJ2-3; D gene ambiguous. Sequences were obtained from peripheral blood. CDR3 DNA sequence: TGTGCCAGCAGCCCAGCTAGGTTCGAGGATACGCAGTATTTT. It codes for CASSPARFEDTQYF.